The source of this TCR beta chain is a study of regulatory T cells in long-lasting Graves disease. Broader study findings: Because few samples were included, accuracy may have been lower. Newly diagnosed disease favored TRBV20-1 and TRBJ2-1 over persistent disease.

The TCR beta library used iRepertoire HTBI primers with Arm-PCR amplification of CDR3. MiXCR, applied by TCRdb to the multiplex PCR reads, yields one record per CDR3 protein. Among 600,000 to 650,000 distinct CDR3 sequences listed, approximately 15% were seen once. This clonotype has a count of ten or more. Its antigen is currently unknown. Time point denoted: newly diagnosed GD, antithyroid drugs for less than 3 months. PBMC-extracted RNA yielded the TCR library. Per germline, CDR1 MNHEY and CDR2 SVGAGI. CDR3 size: 14 residues. Trimming stripped 4 bases from V and 0 bases from J, with 9 bases between. This sample also belongs to another study, concerning T cells in Graves' hyperthyroidism and ophthalmopathy. That source reports: Hyperthyroidism patients were newly diagnosed, had disease duration under 2 months, and were aged 18 to 65 years. The primer set for the first-round RT-PCR of the TCR CDR3 was HTBI.

The receptor was derived from a woman aged 25 to 39 with Graves disease. The sequences come from peripheral blood mononuclear cells (PBMCs), collected at new diagnosis, from a patient treated with antithyroid drugs. V gene TRBV6-5 combines with J gene TRBJ1-1; D gene ambiguous. CDR3 sequence (DNA): TGTGCCAGCAGTTCTCAGATCATGAACACTGAAGCTTTCTTT. Translated: CASSSQIMNTEAFF.